This is a list of T cell receptor beta chains from one sample in a study of cytomegalovirus exposure and HLA in healthy donors. Assay used: immunoSEQ multiplex PCR; TCRdb lists only in-frame clones, some missing. The sample shows over 200,000 clones, around 88% of them seen only once. Sequenced sample: PBMCs. Receptor source: a woman under 30 in good health and CMV-seronegative. The CDR3 runs from the conserved cysteine through the conserved F or W. The D gene is left open where the match is weak. Some rows have no size entry. The others give once, few or many, or a class for an expanded clone.

TRBJ2-7 NA TRBV6-1 TRBD1 CASRRDSLSYEQYF TGTGCCAGCAGAAGGGACAGCCTTTCCTACGAGCAGTACTTC
TRBJ2-1 NA TRBV9 TRBD2 CASSAGTSSEQFF TGTGCCAGCAGCGCCGGGACTAGCTCTGAGCAGTTCTTC
TRBJ2-3 NA TRBV18 TRBD1 CASSSGTGTTDTQYF TGTGCCAGCTCATCCGGGACAGGGACGACAGATACGCAGTATTTT
TRBJ2-3 NA TRBV7-2 TRBD2 CASSRTLSGHRDTQYF TGTGCCAGCAGCCGGACCCTTAGCGGGCACCGAGATACGCAGTATTTT
TRBJ2-2 NA TRBV27 TRBD2 CASSLTSLGTGELFF TGTGCCAGCAGTCTGACTAGCTTGGGCACCGGGGAGCTGTTTTTT
TRBJ2-1 NA TRBV4-1 TRBD1 CASSVDRAVYNEQFF TGCGCCAGCAGCGTCGACAGGGCCGTCTACAATGAGCAGTTCTTC
TRBJ1-5 NA TRBV28 NA CASSTAWTAERPQHF TGTGCCAGCAGTACCGCCTGGACAGCCGAGCGGCCCCAGCATTTT
TRBJ1-3 NA TRBV4-1 NA CASSQDFRFYSGNTIYF TGCGCCAGCAGCCAAGACTTCAGGTTTTACTCTGGAAACACCATATATTTT
TRBJ2-1 NA TRBV10-2 NA CASSRGSTYNEQFF TGCGCCAGCTCACGAGGGAGCACCTACAATGAGCAGTTCTTC
TRBJ2-2 NA TRBV5-1 TRBD1 CASRPGQGNTGELFF TGCGCCAGCCGACCGGGACAGGGAAACACCGGGGAGCTGTTTTTT
TRBJ2-1 NA TRBV7-9 NA CASSWAGSSYNEQFF TGTGCCAGCAGCTGGGCGGGTAGCTCCTACAATGAGCAGTTCTTC
TRBJ2-5 NA TRBV5-1 NA CASSRAREATQYF TGCGCCAGCAGCCGGGCCAGGGAAGCTACCCAGTACTTC
TRBJ2-7 NA TRBV7-2 TRBD2 CASSRTSEYEQYF TGTGCCAGCAGCCGGACTAGCGAGTACGAGCAGTACTTC
TRBJ1-5 NA TRBV6-6 TRBD1 CASSSQGTGGNQPQHF TGTGCCAGCAGCTCCCAAGGGACAGGGGGGAATCAGCCCCAGCATTTT
TRBJ1-2 NA TRBV5-6 TRBD1 CASSTTGGDYGYTF TGTGCCAGCAGCACGACAGGGGGCGACTATGGCTACACCTTC
TRBJ2-1 NA TRBV2 NA CATTGTSYNEQFF TGTGCCACCACCGGGACTTCCTACAATGAGCAGTTCTTC
TRBJ2-3 once TRBV10-3 TRBD2 CAISLLAGADTDTQYF TGTGCCATCAGTTTACTAGCGGGAGCTGACACAGATACGCAGTATTTT
TRBJ1-5 NA TRBV7-2 NA CASSPEANQPQHF TGTGCCAGCAGCCCAGAGGCAAATCAGCCCCAGCATTTT
TRBJ2-1 NA TRBV27 TRBD1 CASRSTPGTGNEQFF TGTGCCAGCAGATCCACCCCCGGGACAGGGAATGAGCAGTTCTTC
TRBJ1-1 NA TRBV4-1 NA CASSQAAGDSEAFF TGCGCCAGCAGCCAAGCCGCGGGAGATAGTGAAGCTTTCTTT
TRBJ2-1 NA TRBV4-1 NA CASSRDTGPLSYNEQFF TGCGCCAGCAGCCGGGATACAGGGCCCCTTTCCTACAATGAGCAGTTCTTC
TRBJ2-7 NA TRBV7-2 NA CASSLKTVYEQYF TGTGCCAGCAGCTTAAAGACAGTCTACGAGCAGTACTTC
TRBJ1-4 NA TRBV13 TRBD1 CASSTRTGGEKLFF TGTGCCAGCAGCACCCGGACAGGGGGCGAAAAACTGTTTTTT
TRBJ2-7 NA TRBV4-1 TRBD1 CASSQVDPGTANYEQYF TGCGCCAGCAGCCAAGTTGATCCCGGGACAGCAAATTACGAGCAGTACTTC
TRBJ1-1 NA TRBV7-8 NA CASSPGRNTEAFF TGTGCCAGCAGCCCCGGTAGGAACACTGAAGCTTTCTTT
TRBJ1-5 NA TRBV19 TRBD1 CASSVITGVHQPQHF TGTGCCAGTAGTGTTATAACAGGGGTGCATCAGCCCCAGCATTTT
TRBJ2-7 NA TRBV6-1 NA CASRKAGDVYEQYF TGTGCCAGCAGGAAAGCGGGCGATGTTTACGAGCAGTACTTC
TRBJ2-5 NA TRBV27 NA CASSRFSGTASQETQYF TGTGCCAGCAGTCGATTTAGCGGCACTGCCTCACAAGAGACCCAGTACTTC
TRBJ2-4 NA TRBV27 TRBD1 CASSPLSEGAGNIQYF TGTGCCAGCAGTCCCCTATCCGAGGGGGCGGGAAACATTCAGTACTTC
TRBJ2-3 NA TRBV20-1 NA CSAGRTDTQYF TGCAGTGCTGGCAGGACAGATACGCAGTATTTT
TRBJ2-1 NA TRBV15 TRBD2 CATSGGTSGTNEQFF TGTGCCACCAGCGGCGGGACTAGCGGGACCAATGAGCAGTTCTTC
TRBJ2-7 NA TRBV5-1 TRBD1 CASSSRGPGYEQYF TGCGCCAGCAGCTCCAGGGGGCCAGGGTACGAGCAGTACTTC
TRBJ1-1 NA TRBV30 TRBD1 CAWSKQGSTEAFF TGTGCCTGGAGCAAACAGGGGAGCACTGAAGCTTTCTTT
TRBJ1-2 NA TRBV27 NA CASSLSATALYGYTF TGTGCCAGCAGCCTTTCCGCGACAGCCCTCTATGGCTACACCTTC
TRBJ2-7 NA TRBV4-3 NA CASSQGSAHNYEQYF TGCGCCAGCAGCCAAGGGTCAGCGCACAACTACGAGCAGTACTTC
TRBJ2-1 NA TRBV28 NA CASSPEAGVYHEQFF TGTGCCAGCAGTCCAGAGGCAGGGGTATACCATGAGCAGTTCTTC
TRBJ1-1 once TRBV4-2 TRBD1 CATSRQGWTEAFF TGTGCCACATCACGACAGGGTTGGACTGAAGCTTTCTTT
TRBJ2-2 NA TRBV30 NA CAWRFGVPGELFF TGTGCCTGGAGGTTCGGGGTTCCCGGGGAGCTGTTTTTT
TRBJ2-3 NA TRBV5-6 NA CASSLAGIAGTDTQYF TGTGCCAGCAGCTTGGCCGGGATAGCGGGCACAGATACGCAGTATTTT
TRBJ2-5 once TRBV27 NA CASRGTQETQYF TGTGCCAGCAGGGGGACACAAGAGACCCAGTACTTC
TRBJ2-7 NA TRBV4-1 TRBD2 CASSQDRTSGSYEQYF TGCGCCAGCAGCCAAGATAGGACTAGCGGGAGTTACGAGCAGTACTTC
TRBJ2-5 NA TRBV7-6 NA CASSLVRGSRETQYF TGTGCCAGCAGCTTAGTTCGAGGGAGCCGAGAGACCCAGTACTTC
TRBJ2-1 NA TRBV5-1 NA CASSLAGSGEQFF TGCGCCAGCAGCTTGGCCGGATCGGGAGAGCAGTTCTTC
TRBJ1-3 NA TRBV18 NA CASSPQAGAGNTIYF TGTGCCAGCTCACCACAGGCAGGGGCTGGAAACACCATATATTTT
TRBJ1-2 NA TRBV30 NA CAWGQSLNYGYTF TGTGCCTGGGGACAGTCCCTTAACTATGGCTACACCTTC
TRBJ2-5 NA TRBV5-1 TRBD1 CASSRSSGGEETQYF TGCGCCAGCAGCCGGAGCTCAGGGGGCGAGGAGACCCAGTACTTC